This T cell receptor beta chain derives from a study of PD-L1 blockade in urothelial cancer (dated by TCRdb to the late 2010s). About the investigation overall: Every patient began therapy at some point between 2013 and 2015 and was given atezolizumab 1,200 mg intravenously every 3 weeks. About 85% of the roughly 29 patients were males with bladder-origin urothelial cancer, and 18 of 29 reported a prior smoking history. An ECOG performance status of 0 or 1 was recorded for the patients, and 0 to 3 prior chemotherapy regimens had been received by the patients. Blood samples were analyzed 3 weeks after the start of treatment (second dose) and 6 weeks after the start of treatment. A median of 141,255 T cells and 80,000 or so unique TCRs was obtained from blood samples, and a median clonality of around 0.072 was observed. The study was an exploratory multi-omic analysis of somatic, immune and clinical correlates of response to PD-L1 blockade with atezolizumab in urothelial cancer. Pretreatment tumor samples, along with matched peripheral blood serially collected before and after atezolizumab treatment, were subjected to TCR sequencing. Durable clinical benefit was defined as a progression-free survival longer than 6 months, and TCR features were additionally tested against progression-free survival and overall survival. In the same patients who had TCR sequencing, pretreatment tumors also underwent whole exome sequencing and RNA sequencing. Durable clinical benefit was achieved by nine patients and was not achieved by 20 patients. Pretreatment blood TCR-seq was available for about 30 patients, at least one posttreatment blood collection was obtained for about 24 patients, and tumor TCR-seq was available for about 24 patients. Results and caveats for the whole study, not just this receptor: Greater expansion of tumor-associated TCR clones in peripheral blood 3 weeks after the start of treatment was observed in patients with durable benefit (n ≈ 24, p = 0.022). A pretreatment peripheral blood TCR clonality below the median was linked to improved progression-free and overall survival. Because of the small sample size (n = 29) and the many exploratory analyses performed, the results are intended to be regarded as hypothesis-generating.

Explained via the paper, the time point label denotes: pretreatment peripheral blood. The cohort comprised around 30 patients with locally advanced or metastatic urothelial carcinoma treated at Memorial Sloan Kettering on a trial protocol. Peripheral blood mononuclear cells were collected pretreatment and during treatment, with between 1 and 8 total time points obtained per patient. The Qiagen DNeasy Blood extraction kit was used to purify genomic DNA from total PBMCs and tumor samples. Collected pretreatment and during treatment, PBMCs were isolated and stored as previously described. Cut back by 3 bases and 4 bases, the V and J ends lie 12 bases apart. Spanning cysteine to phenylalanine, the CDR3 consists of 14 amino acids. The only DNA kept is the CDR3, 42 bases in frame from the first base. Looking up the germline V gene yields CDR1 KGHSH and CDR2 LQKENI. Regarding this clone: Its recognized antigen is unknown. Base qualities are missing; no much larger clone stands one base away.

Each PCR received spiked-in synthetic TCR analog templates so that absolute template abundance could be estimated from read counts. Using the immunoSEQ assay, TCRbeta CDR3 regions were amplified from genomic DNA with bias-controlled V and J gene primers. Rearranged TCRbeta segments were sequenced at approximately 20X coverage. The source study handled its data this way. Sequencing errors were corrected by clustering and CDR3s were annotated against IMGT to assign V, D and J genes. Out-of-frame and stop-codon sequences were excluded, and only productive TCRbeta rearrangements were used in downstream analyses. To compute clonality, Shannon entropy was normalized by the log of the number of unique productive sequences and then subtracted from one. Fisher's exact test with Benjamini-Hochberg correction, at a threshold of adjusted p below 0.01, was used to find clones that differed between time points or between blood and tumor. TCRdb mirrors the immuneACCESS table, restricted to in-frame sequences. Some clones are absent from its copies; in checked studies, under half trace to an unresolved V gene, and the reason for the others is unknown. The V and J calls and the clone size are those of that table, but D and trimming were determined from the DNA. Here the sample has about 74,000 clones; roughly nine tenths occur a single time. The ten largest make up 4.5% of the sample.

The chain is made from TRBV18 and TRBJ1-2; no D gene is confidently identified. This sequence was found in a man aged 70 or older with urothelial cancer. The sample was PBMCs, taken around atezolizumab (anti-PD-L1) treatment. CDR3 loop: CASSPGQEFYGYTF. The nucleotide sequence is TGTGCCAGCTCACCGGGCCAGGAATTCTATGGCTACACCTTC.